These 10 T cell receptor beta chains were sequenced from one sample in a study of blood T cell repertoires in COVID-19. The repertoire was sequenced with immunoSEQ multiplex PCR; TCRdb's copy has only in-frame clones and lacks some. The data show around 140,000 clones, 75% to 90% seen once. The specimen was peripheral blood. Receptors originate from a human donor in a cohort sampled during active COVID-19.

The chain uses TRBV30 and TRBJ1-2, with TRBD1 as a possible D gene (6 bases). Trimming shortened V by 2 bases and J by 8 bases, and 27 bases separated the two germline ends. Germline V gene lookup returns CDR1 GTSNPN and CDR2 SVGIG (reference sequence). The CDR3 is 17 residues long. CDR3 sequence reads: CAWSLLPGGPYYSGYTF. The CDR3 DNA sequence: TGTGCCTGGAGTCTCCTCCCTGGGGGCCCTTACTATTCCGGCTACACCTTC.

V is TRBV2 and J is TRBJ2-3, with D perhaps matching TRBD2 (6 bases). The CDR3 runs to 15 residues. V lost 6 bases and J 2 bases, leaving 15 bases between the germline ends. Germline V gives CDR1 SNHLY, CDR2 FYNNEI. CDR3 bases: TGTGCCAGCAGGGTGGGAGGATCGTTCACAGATACGCAGTATTTT. The encoded protein is CASRVGGSFTDTQYF.

The chain joins TRBV9 to TRBJ1-6; D might be TRBD1 (6 bases). CDR1 is SGDLS and CDR2 is YYNGEE in the germline V gene. Trimming removed 3 bases from V and 2 bases from J, with 15 bases in between. The CDR3 spans 17 residues. The CDR3 loop reads CASSARQAGAYNSPLHF. CDR3 in DNA: TGTGCCAGCAGCGCGCGACAAGCAGGGGCCTATAATTCACCCCTCCACTTT.

CDR3 coding DNA: TGTGCCAGCAGCTCCTGGGCGAGCGGGAGGAGTGACACAGATACGCAGTATTTT. Translation: CASSSWASGRSDTDTQYF. V is TRBV11-3 and J is TRBJ2-3, with 9 nucleotides matching TRBD2. The CDR3 spans 18 residues. CDR1 and CDR2 from the germline V gene are SGHNT and YENEEA. J lost 2 bases, V lost 4 bases, and 13 bases had no gene match.

J is TRBJ1-6 and V is TRBV27, with 7 bases aligning to TRBD1. The CDR3 length is 15 residues. Germline loops: CDR1 MNHEY, CDR2 SMNVEV (reference sequence). The V and J ends lost 3 bases and 6 bases, in that order; junction bases with no gene match: 5. CDR3 region: CASSFRGIGNSPLHF. CDR3 nucleotide sequence: TGTGCCAGCAGTTTCAGGGGGATTGGTAATTCACCCCTCCACTTT.

This chain connects TRBV3-1 (or the pseudogene TRBV3-2) to TRBJ2-5; no reliable D call. The length of the CDR3 is 13 residues. Trimming took 1 base from V and 7 from J, leaving 10 bases between them. Germline CDR1 LGHDT, CDR2 YNNKEL (reference sequence). CDR3 sequence: CASSQGLIGTQYF. In DNA form, the CDR3 reads TGTGCCAGCAGCCAAGGTCTTATCGGGACCCAGTACTTC.

The chain carries TRBV6-1 and TRBJ1-2; D call uncertain. This CDR3 is 15 amino acids long. V lost 2 bases to trimming and J lost 2 bases, with 12 bases between them. Germline CDR1 and CDR2: MNHNS and SASEGT. The CDR3, as DNA: TGTGCCAGCAGTGAAACGGTGGAGAAAAACTATGGCTACACCTTC. Protein: CASSETVEKNYGYTF.

This sequence joins TRBV10-2 and TRBJ2-6; 11 positions agree with TRBD2. Germline assignment: CDR1 WSHSY and CDR2 SAAADI. V was clipped by 6 bases and J by 0 bases; unmatched bases: 4. The CDR3 totals 17 residues. The CDR3: CASSGTSGSSGANVLTF. The CDR3 nucleotides are TGCGCCAGCAGCGGGACTAGCGGTAGCTCTGGGGCCAACGTCCTGACTTTC.

This sequence joins TRBV23-1 and TRBJ2-1; 8 bases agree with TRBD2. TRBV23-1 is an ORF, with its function uncertain. There are 15 residues in the CDR3. Unmatched junction bases numbered 12, after V lost 5 bases and J lost 9 bases. Written as DNA, the CDR3 is TGCGCCAGCAGTTTGCGGGGGGTCAGGAATGTTGAGCAGTTCTTC. As protein: CASSLRGVRNVEQFF.

This clone was seen many times. The rearrangement joins TRBV4-3 to TRBJ1-2, with 8 bases fitting TRBD1. Germline CDR1 reads LGHNA; CDR2 reads YSLEER. The trim removed 2 bases at V and 14 bases at J, leaving 7 bases unmatched. The CDR3 is made up of 12 amino acids. CDR3 in amino acids: CASSQLQGALTF. CDR3 bases: TGCGCCAGCAGCCAATTGCAGGGGGCGCTTACCTTC.